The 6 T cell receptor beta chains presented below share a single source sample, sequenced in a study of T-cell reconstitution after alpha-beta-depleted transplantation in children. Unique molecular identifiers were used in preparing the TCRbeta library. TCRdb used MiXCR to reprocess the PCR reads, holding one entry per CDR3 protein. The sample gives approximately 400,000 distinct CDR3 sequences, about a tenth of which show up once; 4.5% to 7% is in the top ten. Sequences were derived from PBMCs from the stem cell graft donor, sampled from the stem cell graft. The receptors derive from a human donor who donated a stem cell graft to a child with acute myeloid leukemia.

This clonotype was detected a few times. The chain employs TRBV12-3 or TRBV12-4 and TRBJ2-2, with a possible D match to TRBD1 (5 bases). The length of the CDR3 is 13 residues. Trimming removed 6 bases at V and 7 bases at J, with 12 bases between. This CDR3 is CASSQGEGGELFF. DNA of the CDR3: TGTGCCAGCAGCCAAGGGGAAGGCGGGGAGCTGTTTTTT.

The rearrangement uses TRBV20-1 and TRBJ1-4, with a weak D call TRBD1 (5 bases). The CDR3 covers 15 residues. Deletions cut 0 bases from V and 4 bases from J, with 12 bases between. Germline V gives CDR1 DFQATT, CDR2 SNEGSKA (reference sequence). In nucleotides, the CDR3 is TGCAGTGCTAGAGATCCGGGGAGGGGTAATGAAAAACTGTTTTTT. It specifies CSARDPGRGNEKLFF.

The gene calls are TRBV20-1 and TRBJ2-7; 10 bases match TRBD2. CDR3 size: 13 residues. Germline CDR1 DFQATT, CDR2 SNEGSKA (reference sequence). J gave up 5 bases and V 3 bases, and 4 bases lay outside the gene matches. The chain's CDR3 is CSASTSGIDEQYF. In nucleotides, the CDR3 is TGCAGTGCTAGCACTAGCGGGATCGACGAGCAGTACTTC.

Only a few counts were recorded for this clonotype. CDR3: CSVEKGRNTGELFF. CDR3 bases: TGCAGCGTTGAAAAGGGAAGAAACACCGGGGAGCTGTTTTTT. The chain combines TRBV29-1 with TRBJ2-2; no clear D gene. The CDR3 contains 14 residues. V was cut by 2 bases and J by 2 bases, with 9 bases left in between. Germline V lookup: CDR1 SQVTM, CDR2 ANQGSEA.

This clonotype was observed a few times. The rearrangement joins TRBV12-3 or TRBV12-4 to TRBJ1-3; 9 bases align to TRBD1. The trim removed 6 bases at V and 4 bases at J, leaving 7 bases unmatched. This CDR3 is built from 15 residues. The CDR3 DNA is TGTGCCAGCAGATATGCAGGGACAGGGGGAAACACCATATATTTT. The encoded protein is CASRYAGTGGNTIYF.

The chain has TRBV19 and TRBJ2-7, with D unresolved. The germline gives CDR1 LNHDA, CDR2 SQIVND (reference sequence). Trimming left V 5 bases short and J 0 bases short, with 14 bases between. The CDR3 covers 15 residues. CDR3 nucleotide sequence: TGTGCCAGTAGTCCGTCCTTCGGAAGCTCCTACGAGCAGTACTTC. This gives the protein CASSPSFGSSYEQYF.